The present T cell receptor (beta chain) was sequenced within a study of T-cell memory formation after mild COVID-19. TCRdb redid the calling of the 5' RACE reads with MiXCR, one entry per CDR3 protein. Here the sample spans 390,000 or so distinct CDR3 sequences, about a sixth being singletons. This CDR3 is built from 14 residues. The germline V gene has CDR1 MDHEN and CDR2 SYDVKM. V gave up 6 bases and J gave up 2 bases, with 11 bases separating them. In its sample, this clonotype was seen a few times. The specimen sequenced was PBMCs or a T cell subset sorted from them (not recorded which). The V gene is TRBV28, the J gene TRBJ1-5; D gene ambiguous. The clonotype originates from a man aged 18 to 35 who had mild COVID-19 (a few samples of this study predate the infection). Cell type and time point are not known. CDR3 DNA sequence: TGTGCCAGCAGACCGGACCGACGCAATCAGCCCCAGCATTTT. The encoded protein is CASRPDRRNQPQHF.